This T cell receptor beta chain was found in a study of blood T cells in healthy people across ages. Alongside a J-beta primer mix, a sample-barcoded 5' primer served in a second PCR lasting about 7 to 12 cycles. TCRdb re-called the 5' RACE reads with MiXCR, one entry per CDR3 protein. The profile shows 650,000 to 900,000 distinct CDR3 sequences, under 80% of them singletons. The germline CDR1 and CDR2 sequences are SGHKS and YYEKEE (reference sequence). The CDR3 extends over 15 amino acids. With 4 bases clipped from V and 7 bases from J, the junction kept 13 bases outside the gene matches. Healthy Caucasian individuals from Russia aged about 6 to 90 were enrolled as donors. Every sample yielded at least 6.5 million isolated PBMCs.

The TCR comes from a man aged 25-45 years in good health. Sample: blood. The chain carries TRBV5-5 and TRBJ2-7; 8 nucleotides agree with TRBD1. The CDR3 protein is CASSPRQGSGNEQYF. CDR3 DNA: TGTGCCAGCAGCCCACGACAGGGGAGTGGAAATGAGCAGTACTTC. Full variable domain (outside the CDR3, taken from reference TRBV5-5 and TRBJ2-7): DAGVTQSPTHLIKTRGQQVTLRCSPISGHKSVSWYQQVLGQGPQFIFQYYEKEERGRGNFPDRFSARQFPNYSSELNVNALLLGDSALYLCASSPRQGSGNEQYFGPGTRLTVT.